This is a list of T cell receptor beta chains from one sample in a study of regulatory T cells in long-lasting Graves disease. TCRdb re-called the multiplex PCR reads through MiXCR, storing one row per CDR3 protein. This table holds roughly 220,000 distinct CDR3 sequences, 18% found once. The source was peripheral blood mononuclear cells (PBMCs), collected at new diagnosis, from a patient treated with antithyroid drugs. Receptor source: a female donor with Graves disease. Both conserved end residues are part of each CDR3. D genes are given only for firm matches. Part of the rows lack a size; the others show once, few, many or a class for expanded clones.

clone_size | j_call | d_call | v_call | cdr3_nt | cdr3_aa
many | TRBJ2-2 | TRBD2 | TRBV2 | TGTGCCAGCAGTTTCCTAGCGGGGGGCACCGGGGAGCTGTTTTTT | CASSFLAGGTGELFF
- | TRBJ2-5 | - | TRBV11-2 | TGTGCCAGCAGCACCAGTAGGGGGGGCAAGACCCAGTACTTC | CASSTSRGGKTQYF
few | TRBJ2-2 | TRBD2 | TRBV10-3 | TGTGCCATCAGAGGACTAGCGGGAGCCGGGGAGCTGTTTTTT | CAIRGLAGAGELFF
many | TRBJ1-2 | - | TRBV3-1 | TGTGCCAGCAGCCAAGATCTGGCGGCGCGCTACACCTTC | CASSQDLAARYTF
many | TRBJ2-1 | TRBD2 | TRBV2 | TGTGCCAGCAGAGAGGGACTAGCGGACTACAATGAGCAGTTCTTC | CASREGLADYNEQFF
many | TRBJ1-1 | - | TRBV7-3 | TGTGCCAGCAGCTTACAGGGAGTAGGGAACACTGAAGCTTTCTTT | CASSLQGVGNTEAFF
many | TRBJ2-1 | - | TRBV6-2/TRBV6-3 | TGTGCCAGCAGTTACTCGAGGTCATACAATGAGCAGTTCTTC | CASSYSRSYNEQFF
many | TRBJ1-1 | - | TRBV6-5 | TGTGCCAGCAGTTACCCAGGGGCGAACACTGAAGCTTTCTTT | CASSYPGANTEAFF
- | TRBJ2-5 | - | TRBV12-3/TRBV12-4 | TGTGCCAGCAGATTGGGGCCGGGAGAACAAGAGACCCAGTACTTC | CASRLGPGEQETQYF
many | TRBJ2-2 | - | TRBV19 | TGTGCCAGTAGTATAGGTCAGGGCACCGGGGAGCTGTTTTTT | CASSIGQGTGELFF
many | TRBJ1-1 | - | TRBV11-2 | TGTGCCAGCAGCTTAGTTATGAACACTGAAGCTTTCTTT | CASSLVMNTEAFF
many | TRBJ1-1 | - | TRBV10-3 | TGTGCCATCGGAGCAGGTGAGGGCACTGAAGCTTTCTTT | CAIGAGEGTEAFF
many | TRBJ1-5 | - | TRBV2 | TGTGCCAGCAAGAACAGCGATTATAGCAATCAGCCCCAGCATTTT | CASKNSDYSNQPQHF
- | TRBJ2-7 | TRBD2 | TRBV27 | TGTACCAGCAGCTCGTTACGGGGACGGCGGGAGGGTGGAGAGCAGTACTTC | CTSSSLRGRREGGEQYF
many | TRBJ2-1 | TRBD2 | TRBV7-2 | TGTGCCAGCAGCTTGCGGGAGCAGCAGTTCTTC | CASSLREQQFF
many | TRBJ1-5 | - | TRBV12-3/TRBV12-4 | TGTGCCAGCAGTTTAAGCCAGCGCAATCAGCCCCAGCATTTT | CASSLSQRNQPQHF
- | TRBJ1-2 | TRBD1 | TRBV13 | TGTGCCAGCAGCTTAGTGGTGCGGACAGGGGTGAGTGGTGGCTACACCTTC | CASSLVVRTGVSGGYTF
many | TRBJ1-6 | - | TRBV12-5 | TGTGCTAGTGGTCCCTTCGGGGGGGGCAGTTCACCCCTCCACTTT | CASGPFGGGSSPLHF
many | TRBJ2-7 | TRBD2 | TRBV12-3/TRBV12-4 | TGTGCCAGCAGTTTAAAGGGACTAGCGGGAGAGGGGACCTACGAGCAGTACTTC | CASSLKGLAGEGTYEQYF
many | TRBJ2-7 | TRBD2 | TRBV9 | TGTGCCAGCAGCGTAGGCGGGGGTACCTACGAGCAGTACTTC | CASSVGGGTYEQYF
many | TRBJ2-7 | - | TRBV20-1 | TGCAGTGCTAGGGCCTGGGGGTACGAGCAGTACTTC | CSARAWGYEQYF
- | TRBJ1-5 | - | TRBV4-1 | TGCGCCAGCAGCCAAGTAGGGGAAAATCAGCCCCAGCATTTT | CASSQVGENQPQHF
many | TRBJ2-7 | - | TRBV29-1 | TGCAGCGTGAGGCCCCGGCCGGGCGAGCAGTACTTC | CSVRPRPGEQYF
many | TRBJ2-7 | - | TRBV7-2 | TGTGCCAGCAGCTTCCGGGATACCTACGAGCAGTACTTC | CASSFRDTYEQYF
many | TRBJ1-5 | - | TRBV19 | TGTGCCAGCTCAGACCCGGGGGCCGGGCGACAGCCCCAGCATTTT | CASSDPGAGRQPQHF
- | TRBJ2-1 | - | TRBV20-1 | TGCAGTGCTAGCGGGAGAACGGGTGGGAATGAGCAGTTCTTC | CSASGRTGGNEQFF
many | TRBJ2-3 | - | TRBV7-3 | TGTGCCAGCAGCTTAACGGGGAGGAGCTCAGATACGCAGTATTTT | CASSLTGRSSDTQYF
- | TRBJ2-1 | TRBD2 | TRBV6-1 | TGTGCCAGCAGAACCGGGACTAACAATGAGCAGTTCTTC | CASRTGTNNEQFF
many | TRBJ2-7 | TRBD1 | TRBV4-3 | TGCGCCAGCAGCCAAGTTCTGACAGGGTATGTCCACGAGCAGTACTTC | CASSQVLTGYVHEQYF
many | TRBJ2-5 | - | TRBV29-1 | TGCAGCGGTAGTAGAGGGTACCAAGAGACCCAGTACTTC | CSGSRGYQETQYF
many | TRBJ2-1 | TRBD1 | TRBV7-8 | TGTGCCAGCAGCTTAGGGGACAGGGGGGATAACAATGAGCAGTTCTTC | CASSLGDRGDNNEQFF
once | TRBJ1-4 | - | TRBV7-8 | TGTGCCAGCGGGCGTAATAGGGGATCTTTCACAACTAATGAAAAACTGTTTTTT | CASGRNRGSFTTNEKLFF
many | TRBJ2-7 | - | TRBV19 | TGTGCCAGTAGACCAATGATCGCAGGACCTAGGTTGGGGTTTCGGTACTTC | CASRPMIAGPRLGFRYF
many | TRBJ2-3 | - | TRBV7-2 | TGTGCCAGCAGCTTAGGCCCTCAGGGGACCTTCACAGATACGCAGTATTTT | CASSLGPQGTFTDTQYF
- | TRBJ2-7 | TRBD1 | TRBV7-9 | TGTGCCAGCAGCTTCGGTGGGACAGGGGCCTACGAGCAGTACTTC | CASSFGGTGAYEQYF
- | TRBJ1-2 | - | TRBV7-2 | TGTGCCAGCAGCTCGCCGGGGGGGGCGCGTGGCTACACCTTC | CASSSPGGARGYTF
many | TRBJ2-1 | - | TRBV10-3 | TGTGCCATCAGTGAGCTGTATGAGCAGTTCTTC | CAISELYEQFF
many | TRBJ2-1 | TRBD1 | TRBV7-2 | TGTGCCAGCAGCAGACCGGGACAGGGGGGGTACAATGAGCAGTTCTTC | CASSRPGQGGYNEQFF
- | TRBJ2-5 | TRBD2 | TRBV19 | TGTGCCAGTAGTTCCGGACTAGCGAGACAAGAGACCCAGTACTTC | CASSSGLARQETQYF
- | TRBJ1-1 | - | TRBV4-1 | TGCGCCAGCAGCCAACCCAATTACGGGGTGGTGGAAGCTTTCTTT | CASSQPNYGVVEAFF
many | TRBJ1-2 | - | TRBV5-6 | TGTGCCAGCAGGTCGCGGAGGGCCCCTTGGGGCTACACCTTC | CASRSRRAPWGYTF
many | TRBJ1-2 | TRBD1 | TRBV19 | TGTGCCAGTAGAAAAGGGACAGAGGTGGATGGCTACACCTTC | CASRKGTEVDGYTF
many | TRBJ2-3 | TRBD2 | TRBV20-1 | TGCAGTGCTAGGAGAACGGGGGGGGATACGCAGTATTTT | CSARRTGGDTQYF
many | TRBJ2-1 | - | TRBV12-3/TRBV12-4 | TGTGCCAGCAGACCTGATGTGGGACACCGCCGTAGCTCCTACAATGAGCAGTTCTTC | CASRPDVGHRRSSYNEQFF
many | TRBJ2-2 | - | TRBV6-5 | TGTGCCAGCAGTTCCGGGACGACCGGGGAGCTGTTTTTT | CASSSGTTGELFF
many | TRBJ2-7 | - | TRBV4-3 | TGCGCCAGCAGCCAAGATGGCGGGCTCGGCTACGAGCAGTACTTC | CASSQDGGLGYEQYF
many | TRBJ2-1 | - | TRBV11-3 | TGTGCCAGCAGCTTAGGGGCAGGGTTGTTGTACAATGAGCAGTTCTTC | CASSLGAGLLYNEQFF
- | TRBJ2-7 | - | TRBV5-5 | TGTGCCAGCAGCTTGGGCCATCCCAGTGTTTACGAGCAGTACTTC | CASSLGHPSVYEQYF
many | TRBJ1-1 | - | TRBV3-1 | TGTGCCAGCAGCCAGGACAGGAACACTGAAGCTTTCTTT | CASSQDRNTEAFF
- | TRBJ2-7 | - | TRBV29-1 | TGCAGCGTGGCCTCGGGGAACTCCTACGAGCAGTACTTC | CSVASGNSYEQYF
many | TRBJ1-1 | - | TRBV29-1 | TGCAGCGTTGAAGATGTAGGGACCTCTGAAGCTTTCTTT | CSVEDVGTSEAFF
- | TRBJ2-1 | - | TRBV4-1 | TGCGCCAGCAGCCCTAGAGCCGCTGACCGACCCCCCTACAATGAGCAGTTCTTC | CASSPRAADRPPYNEQFF
- | TRBJ2-1 | TRBD2 | TRBV2 | TGTGCCAGCAGGGGGACTAGCGGAATACCAGGGTCCTACAATGAGCAGTTCTTC | CASRGTSGIPGSYNEQFF
many | TRBJ2-5 | TRBD1 | TRBV27 | TGTGCCAGCAGACCTTGGACAGGCCTAGAAGAGACCCAGTACTTC | CASRPWTGLEETQYF
many | TRBJ1-2 | TRBD1 | TRBV27 | TGTGCCAGCAGTGGTCTCCTTGTGGGACAGCTCTACTATGGCTACACCTTC | CASSGLLVGQLYYGYTF
many | TRBJ2-1 | TRBD2 | TRBV5-6 | TGTGCCAGCAGCTTGGCTAAGGCTAGCGGGAGTGGGGCCAATGAGCAGTTCTTC | CASSLAKASGSGANEQFF
many | TRBJ2-2 | - | TRBV6-1 | TGTGCCAGCAGTGAAGCTCCAATGGCGAACACCGGGGAGCTGTTTTTT | CASSEAPMANTGELFF